This T cell receptor beta chain appears in the sequencing data of a study of metastatic and nonmetastatic thyroid tumors. Looking at the study overall: From malignant and benign thyroid patients, repertoires in blood and in tumor or nodule tissue were compared. Study-wide findings and caveats: A significant increase in TCR beta diversity was reportedly seen in malignant thyroid tumors relative to benign nodules, in blood and tumor.

The CDR3 loop spans 21 amino acids. Germline lookup yields CDR1 SGHRS and CDR2 YFSETQ. The V and J ends lost 0 bases and 2 bases respectively, with 28 bases between them. On this clone: Its matching antigen is unknown.

Each patient went into thyroid surgery without having received any treatment. TCRdb reanalyzed the PCR reads with MiXCR. Among some 83,000 clones listed, approximately 12% were seen once. The sequencing sample was made of tumor tissue. The rearrangement joins TRBV5-1 to TRBJ2-3; weak D call: TRBD2 (6 bases). This receptor was identified in a female donor with papillary thyroid cancer or a benign thyroid nodule (not recorded which). Some clones in this sample may be carry-over from other donors' samples. In DNA, the CDR3 is TGCGCCAGCAGCTTGGGACCCGCGCTGCTTAGCGGCAGCCGTTACACAGATACGCAGTATTTT. Amino acid sequence: CASSLGPALLSGSRYTDTQYF.